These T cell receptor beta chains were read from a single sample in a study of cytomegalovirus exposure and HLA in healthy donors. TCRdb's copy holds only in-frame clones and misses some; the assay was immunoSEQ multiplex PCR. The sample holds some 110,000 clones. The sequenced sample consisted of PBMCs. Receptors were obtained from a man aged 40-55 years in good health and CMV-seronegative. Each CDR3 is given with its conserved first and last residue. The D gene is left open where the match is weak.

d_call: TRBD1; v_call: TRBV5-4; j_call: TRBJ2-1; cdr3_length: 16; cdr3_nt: TGTGCCAGCAGCACAAACAGGGGTCTACCGGTCAATGAGCAGTTCTTC; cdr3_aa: CASSTNRGLPVNEQFF
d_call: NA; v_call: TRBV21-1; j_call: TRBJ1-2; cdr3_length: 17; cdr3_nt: TGTGCCAGCAGCAAAGCCGCAGGGGCCCCCCTTAACTATGGCTACACCTTC; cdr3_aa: CASSKAAGAPLNYGYTF
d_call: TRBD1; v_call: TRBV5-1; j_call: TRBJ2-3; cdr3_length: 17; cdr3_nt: TGCGCCAGCAGCTTTCCGGGGGACAGGGGATTTCGAGATACGCAGTATTTT; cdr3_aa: CASSFPGDRGFRDTQYF
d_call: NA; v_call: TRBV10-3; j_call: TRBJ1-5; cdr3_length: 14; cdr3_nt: TGTGCCATCAGTGTTCCAGGGAGCAATCAGCCCCAGCATTTT; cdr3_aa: CAISVPGSNQPQHF
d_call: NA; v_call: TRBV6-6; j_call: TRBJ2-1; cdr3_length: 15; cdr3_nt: TGTGCCACCGGTTTCGACTACGGCTCCTACAATGAGCAGTTCTTC; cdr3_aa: CATGFDYGSYNEQFF
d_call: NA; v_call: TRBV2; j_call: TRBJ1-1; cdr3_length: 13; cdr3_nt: TGTGCCAGCAACTACAGGGAAAACACTGAAGCTTTCTTT; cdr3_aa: CASNYRENTEAFF
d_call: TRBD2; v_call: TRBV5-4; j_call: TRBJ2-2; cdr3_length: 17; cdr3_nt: TGTGCCAGCAGCCAAGGGACTAGCGGATACAACACCGGGGAGCTGTTTTTT; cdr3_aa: CASSQGTSGYNTGELFF
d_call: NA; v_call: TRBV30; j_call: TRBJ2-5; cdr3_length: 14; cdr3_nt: TGTGCCTGGAGTATTGGCGGAGACTTGGAGGAGCAGTACTTC; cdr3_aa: CAWSIGGDLEEQYF
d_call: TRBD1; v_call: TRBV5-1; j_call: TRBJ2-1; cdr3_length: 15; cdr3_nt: TGCGCCAGCAGCTTGGAAGGGACAGGTCCTAATGAGCAGTTCTTC; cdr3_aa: CASSLEGTGPNEQFF
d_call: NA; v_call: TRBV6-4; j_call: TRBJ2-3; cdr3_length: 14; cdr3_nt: TGTGCCAGCAGTGACTCTCCGGGGGTAGATACGCAGTATTTT; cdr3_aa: CASSDSPGVDTQYF
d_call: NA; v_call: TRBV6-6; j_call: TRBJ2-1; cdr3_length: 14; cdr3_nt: TGTGCCAGCAGTCTCCGGGACTCTTACAATGAGCAGTTCTTC; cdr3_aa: CASSLRDSYNEQFF
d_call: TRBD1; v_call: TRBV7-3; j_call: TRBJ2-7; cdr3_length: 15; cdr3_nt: TGTGCCAGCAGCGCTTTCAGGACAGGGCCCAACGAGCAGTACTTC; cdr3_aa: CASSAFRTGPNEQYF
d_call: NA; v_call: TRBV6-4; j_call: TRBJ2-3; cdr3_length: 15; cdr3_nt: TGTGCCAGCAGTGACTCTGGGGCAGGCACAGATACGCAGTATTTT; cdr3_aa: CASSDSGAGTDTQYF
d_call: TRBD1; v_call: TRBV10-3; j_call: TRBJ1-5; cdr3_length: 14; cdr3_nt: TGTGCCATCAGAGCCGACAGGGGAGGACAGCCCCAGCATTTT; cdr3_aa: CAIRADRGGQPQHF
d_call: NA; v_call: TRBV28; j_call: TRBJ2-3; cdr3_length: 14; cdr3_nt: TGTGCCAGCAGTCGGGTCCAGGGGTCCAATACGCAGTATTTT; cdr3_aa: CASSRVQGSNTQYF
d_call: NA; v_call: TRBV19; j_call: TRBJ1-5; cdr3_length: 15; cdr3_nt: TGTGCCAGTAGTATAGGGCAGTCTTCCAATCAGCCCCAGCATTTT; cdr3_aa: CASSIGQSSNQPQHF